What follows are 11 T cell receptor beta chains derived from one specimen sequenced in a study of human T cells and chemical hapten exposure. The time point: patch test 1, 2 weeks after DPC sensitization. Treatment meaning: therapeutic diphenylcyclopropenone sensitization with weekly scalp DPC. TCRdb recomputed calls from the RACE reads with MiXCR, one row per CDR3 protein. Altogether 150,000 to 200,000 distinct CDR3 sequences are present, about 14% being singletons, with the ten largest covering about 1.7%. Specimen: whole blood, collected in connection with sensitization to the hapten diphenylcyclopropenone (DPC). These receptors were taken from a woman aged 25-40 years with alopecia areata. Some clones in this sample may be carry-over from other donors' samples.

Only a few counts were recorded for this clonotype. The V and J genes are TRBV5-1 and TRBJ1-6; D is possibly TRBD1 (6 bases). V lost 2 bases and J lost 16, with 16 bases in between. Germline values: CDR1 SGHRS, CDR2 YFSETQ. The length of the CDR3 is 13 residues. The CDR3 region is CASSFKGDSALHF. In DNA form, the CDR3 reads TGCGCCAGCAGCTTTAAGGGGGACTCCGCTCTCCACTTT. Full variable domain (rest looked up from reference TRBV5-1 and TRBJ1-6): KAGVTQTPRYLIKTRGQQVTLSCSPISGHRSVSWYQQTPGQGLQFLFEYFSETQRNKGNFPGRFSGRQFSNSRSEMNVSTLELGDSALYLCASSFKGDSALHFGNGTRLTVT.

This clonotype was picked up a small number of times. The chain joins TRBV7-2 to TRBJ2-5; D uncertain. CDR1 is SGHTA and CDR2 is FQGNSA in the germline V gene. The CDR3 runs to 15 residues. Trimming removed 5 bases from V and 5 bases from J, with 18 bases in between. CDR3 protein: CASSGPGSARETQYF. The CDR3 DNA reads TGTGCCAGCAGCGGACCCGGTTCTGCTAGGGAGACCCAGTACTTC.

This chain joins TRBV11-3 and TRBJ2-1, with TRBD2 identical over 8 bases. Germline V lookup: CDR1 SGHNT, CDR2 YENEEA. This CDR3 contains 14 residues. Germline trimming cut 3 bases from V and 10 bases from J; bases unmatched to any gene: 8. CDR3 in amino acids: CASSFGAGVAEQFF. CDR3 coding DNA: TGTGCCAGCAGCTTTGGAGCGGGAGTGGCCGAGCAGTTCTTC.

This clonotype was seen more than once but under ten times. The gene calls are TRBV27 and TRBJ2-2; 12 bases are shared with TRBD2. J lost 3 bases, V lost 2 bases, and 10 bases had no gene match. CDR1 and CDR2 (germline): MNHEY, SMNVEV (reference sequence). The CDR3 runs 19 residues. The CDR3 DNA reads TGTGCCAGCAGTTTACGGCTAGCGGGAGGGGTGGCGGACACCGGGGAGCTGTTTTTT. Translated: CASSLRLAGGVADTGELFF.

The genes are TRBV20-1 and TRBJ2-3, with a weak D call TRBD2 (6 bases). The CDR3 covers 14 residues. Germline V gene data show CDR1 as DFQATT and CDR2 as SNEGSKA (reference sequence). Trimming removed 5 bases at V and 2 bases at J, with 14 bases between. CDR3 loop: CSAWPGLATDTQYF. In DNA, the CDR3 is TGCAGTGCTTGGCCGGGACTGGCCACAGATACGCAGTATTTT.

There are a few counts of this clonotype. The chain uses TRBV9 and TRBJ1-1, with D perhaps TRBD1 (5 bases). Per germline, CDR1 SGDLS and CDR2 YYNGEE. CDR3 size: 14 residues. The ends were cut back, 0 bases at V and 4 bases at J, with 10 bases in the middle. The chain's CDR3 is CASSVVGEGTEAFF. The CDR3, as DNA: TGTGCCAGCAGCGTAGTAGGGGAAGGCACTGAAGCTTTCTTT.

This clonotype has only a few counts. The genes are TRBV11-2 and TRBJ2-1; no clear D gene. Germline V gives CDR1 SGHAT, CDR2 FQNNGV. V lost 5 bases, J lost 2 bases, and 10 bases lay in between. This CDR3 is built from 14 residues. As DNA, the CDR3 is TGTGCCAGCAGCGGCAGGCCCACCTACAATGAGCAGTTCTTC. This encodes CASSGRPTYNEQFF.

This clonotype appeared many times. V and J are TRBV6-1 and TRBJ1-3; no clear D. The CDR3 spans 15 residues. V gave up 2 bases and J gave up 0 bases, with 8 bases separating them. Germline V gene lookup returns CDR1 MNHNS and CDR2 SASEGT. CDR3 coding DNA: TGTGCCAGCAGTGAACGGAGGTTCTCTGGAAACACCATATATTTT. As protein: CASSERRFSGNTIYF.

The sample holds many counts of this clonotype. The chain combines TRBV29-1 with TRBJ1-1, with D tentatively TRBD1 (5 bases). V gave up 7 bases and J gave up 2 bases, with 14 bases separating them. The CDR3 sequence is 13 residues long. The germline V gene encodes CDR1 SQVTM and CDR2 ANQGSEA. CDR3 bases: TGCAGCGGCCGAACTCAGGGCAACACTGAAGCTTTCTTT. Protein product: CSGRTQGNTEAFF.

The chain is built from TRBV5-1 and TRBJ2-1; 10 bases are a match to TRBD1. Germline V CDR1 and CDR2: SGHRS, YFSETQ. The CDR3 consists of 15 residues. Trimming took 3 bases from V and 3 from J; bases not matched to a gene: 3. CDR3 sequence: CASSSRDRGYNEQFF. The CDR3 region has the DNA TGCGCCAGCAGCTCCCGGGACAGGGGCTACAATGAGCAGTTCTTC.

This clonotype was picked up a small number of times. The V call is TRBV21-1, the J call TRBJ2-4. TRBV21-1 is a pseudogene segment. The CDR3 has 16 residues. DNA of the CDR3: TGTGCCAGCAGCAAAGAAGAGCGACAAGCCAAAAACATTCAGTACTTC. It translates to CASSKEERQAKNIQYF.